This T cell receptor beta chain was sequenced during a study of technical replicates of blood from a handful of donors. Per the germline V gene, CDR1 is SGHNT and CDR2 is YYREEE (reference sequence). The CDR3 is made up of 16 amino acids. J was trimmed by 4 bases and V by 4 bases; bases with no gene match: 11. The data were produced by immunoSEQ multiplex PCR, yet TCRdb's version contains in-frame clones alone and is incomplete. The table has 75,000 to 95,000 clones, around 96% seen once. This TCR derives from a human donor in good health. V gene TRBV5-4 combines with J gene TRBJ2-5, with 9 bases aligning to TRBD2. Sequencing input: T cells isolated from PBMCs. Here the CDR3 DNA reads TGTGCCAGCAGCGGAAGGGCGGGAGGGGCCGGAGAGACCCAGTACTTC. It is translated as CASSGRAGGAGETQYF.